These T cell receptor beta chains were read from a single sample in a study of T-cell memory formation after mild COVID-19. MiXCR was run by TCRdb on the 5' RACE reads, yielding one entry per CDR3 protein. The sample holds hundreds of thousands of distinct CDR3 sequences; 25% to 30% are singletons and the top ten take roughly 14%. Material: PBMCs or a T cell subset sorted from them (not recorded which). Source of these receptors: an adult woman who had mild COVID-19 (a few samples of this study predate the infection). Cell type and time point are not known. CDR3s include the opening cysteine and the closing phenylalanine or tryptophan. D genes are given only for firm matches. Clone sizes are given selectively: once, few, many, or a class where the clone is expanded.

DNA: TGCGCCAGCAGCCAAGTTGGGGAGGGGACTGAAGCTTTCTTT; CDR3: CASSQVGEGTEAFF; J: TRBJ1-1; size: .; V: TRBV4-1; D: .
DNA: TGTGCCAGCGCTGATAGCGGGGCCTCCTACGAGCAGTACTTC; CDR3: CASADSGASYEQYF; J: TRBJ2-7; size: .; V: TRBV7-8; D: TRBD2
DNA: TGCAGTGCTAGAGATTATCGGTCTCGTACGTACGAGCAGTACTTC; CDR3: CSARDYRSRTYEQYF; J: TRBJ2-7; size: .; V: TRBV20-1; D: .
DNA: TGTGCCAGCAGCTTCGGACAGGGGGCGAATGAGCAGTTCTTC; CDR3: CASSFGQGANEQFF; J: TRBJ2-1; size: few; V: TRBV7-8; D: TRBD1
DNA: TGTGCCAGCAGTTGGGGGGCTGGGAGGAATCAGCCCCAGCATTTT; CDR3: CASSWGAGRNQPQHF; J: TRBJ1-5; size: .; V: TRBV12-3/TRBV12-4; D: .
DNA: TGTGCCAGCAGCCCAGCGGGGGGGCGTGAGACCCAGTACTTC; CDR3: CASSPAGGRETQYF; J: TRBJ2-5; size: few; V: TRBV7-9; D: TRBD2
DNA: TGTGCCAGCAGCCTTCGGACAGGGGTGAACACTGAAGCTTTCTTT; CDR3: CASSLRTGVNTEAFF; J: TRBJ1-1; size: .; V: TRBV12-3/TRBV12-4; D: TRBD1
DNA: TGTGCCAGCAGCGTAGGAGGGTTCGGTGGAAACACCATATATTTT; CDR3: CASSVGGFGGNTIYF; J: TRBJ1-3; size: .; V: TRBV9; D: .
DNA: TGTGCCTGGGGCACAGGGTTAGGGACTGGAAACACCATATATTTT; CDR3: CAWGTGLGTGNTIYF; J: TRBJ1-3; size: few; V: TRBV30; D: .
DNA: TGCGCCAGCAGCTTGATGGGAGATACGCAGTATTTT; CDR3: CASSLMGDTQYF; J: TRBJ2-3; size: few; V: TRBV5-1; D: .
DNA: TGTGCCAGCAGCTCGCAAAATGGACAGAATCTGTACTTC; CDR3: CASSSQNGQNLYF; J: TRBJ2-7; size: few; V: TRBV7-3; D: .
DNA: TGCAGTGCTAGAGGACAGGGCTTCTACGAGCAGTACTTC; CDR3: CSARGQGFYEQYF; J: TRBJ2-7; size: .; V: TRBV20-1; D: TRBD1
DNA: TGCAGTGCCCTACAGGGGCTTACTAACTATGGCTACACCTTC; CDR3: CSALQGLTNYGYTF; J: TRBJ1-2; size: few; V: TRBV20-1; D: TRBD1
DNA: TGTGCCAGCAGCCCGAGGGGCCTAGCGGGGGGTATTGAGCAGTTCTTC; CDR3: CASSPRGLAGGIEQFF; J: TRBJ2-1; size: .; V: TRBV12-3/TRBV12-4; D: TRBD2
DNA: TGTGCCACCACCGGCAGACTAGCGGGAGTCGGGGAGCTGTTTTTT; CDR3: CATTGRLAGVGELFF; J: TRBJ2-2; size: .; V: TRBV6-2/TRBV6-3; D: TRBD2
DNA: TGCGCCAGCAGCTTGGTCGGGGACGATACGCAGTATTTT; CDR3: CASSLVGDDTQYF; J: TRBJ2-3; size: few; V: TRBV5-1; D: .
DNA: TGTGCCAGCAGCGGGGCGTCGTCAGCCTACGAGCAGTACTTC; CDR3: CASSGASSAYEQYF; J: TRBJ2-7; size: .; V: TRBV6-2/TRBV6-3; D: .
DNA: TGTGCCAGCAGCGTGGGGGACGCGTCCTACGAGCAGTACTTC; CDR3: CASSVGDASYEQYF; J: TRBJ2-7; size: .; V: TRBV9; D: .
DNA: TGTGCCAGCAGCTTATACGGGGATCGTAACACCGGGGAGCTGTTTTTT; CDR3: CASSLYGDRNTGELFF; J: TRBJ2-2; size: .; V: TRBV7-9; D: .
DNA: TGCAGCGGAAAAAAAGAGACCCAGTACTTC; CDR3: CSGKKETQYF; J: TRBJ2-5; size: .; V: TRBV29-1; D: .
DNA: TGCGCCAGCAGCCCCCGGCAGGGCGGGACTAATGAAAAACTGTTTTTT; CDR3: CASSPRQGGTNEKLFF; J: TRBJ1-4; size: few; V: TRBV4-1; D: .
DNA: TGTGCCAGCAGCATAGGGGACAGGGTTGGGGAGACCCAGTACTTC; CDR3: CASSIGDRVGETQYF; J: TRBJ2-5; size: .; V: TRBV7-6; D: TRBD1
DNA: TGTGCCAGCAGTGTAGTAGAGGGAGATACGCAGTATTTT; CDR3: CASSVVEGDTQYF; J: TRBJ2-3; size: .; V: TRBV7-6; D: .
DNA: TGTGCCAGCAGCCTAAACGACAGGGAAGCTTTCTTT; CDR3: CASSLNDREAFF; J: TRBJ1-1; size: .; V: TRBV4-2; D: .